Shown below are 9 T cell receptor beta chains from a single sample sequenced in a study of T cell repertoires in cytomegalovirus infection. These TCRs' antigens remain unknown. From the reads, TCRdb called clonotypes with MiXCR, one entry per CDR3 protein. The data contain more than 250,000 distinct CDR3 sequences, approximately 25% of them singletons. The input for sequencing was cultured PBMCs, taken from culture after CMV antigen stimulation. These receptors came from a human donor in good health (CMV status not recorded). Some clones in this sample may be carry-over from other donors' samples.

V is TRBV12-3 or TRBV12-4 and J is TRBJ2-7; D assignment may be TRBD1 or TRBD2 (6 bases each). V lost 7 bases, J lost 7 bases, and 17 bases lay in between. The CDR3 contains 13 residues. DNA for the CDR3: TGTGCCAGCATTCCCTCGGGGGCGGGAGAGCAGTACTTC. It yields the protein CASIPSGAGEQYF.

This clonotype was counted a few times. The CDR3 loop is CASTQGQGNTEAFF. The CDR3 DNA is TGTGCCAGCACCCAAGGACAGGGGAACACTGAAGCTTTCTTT. This chain joins TRBV7-2 and TRBJ1-1, with 8 bases aligning to TRBD1. The V and J ends lost 7 bases and 1 base, in that order; junction bases with no gene match: 5. Per germline, CDR1 SGHTA and CDR2 FQGNSA. The CDR3 runs 14 residues.

This clonotype has a count of ten or more. This chain links TRBV7-2 with TRBJ2-7, with TRBD1 matching 8 bases. V shed 5 bases, J shed 2 bases, and the junction held 5 bases outside the gene matches. The CDR3 contains 14 residues. Germline V gene sequence: CDR1 SGHTA, CDR2 FQGNSA. CDR3: CASSRDRRTYEQYF. In nucleotides, the CDR3 is TGTGCCAGCAGCCGGGACAGGAGAACCTACGAGCAGTACTTC.

This rearrangement joins TRBV29-1 to TRBJ2-7; D remains unclear. The CDR3 runs 13 residues. The V gene lost 3 bases and the J gene lost 4 bases, with 13 bases spanning the gap. The germline V gene encodes CDR1 SQVTM and CDR2 ANQGSEA. CDR3 loop: CSVDAGVGYEQYV. The CDR3 coding sequence is TGCAGCGTTGATGCTGGAGTCGGGTACGAGCAGTACGTC.

The V and J genes are TRBV19 and TRBJ1-2, with TRBD1 matching over 12 bases. The germline gives CDR1 LNHDA, CDR2 SQIVND (reference sequence). V lost 7 bases and J lost 4; bases outside the gene matches: 7. This CDR3 contains 15 residues. CDR3 protein: CASNDPGQGAYGYTF. The CDR3 DNA is TGTGCCAGTAATGACCCGGGACAGGGGGCCTATGGCTACACCTTC.

The genes are TRBV7-9 and TRBJ1-5; D not certain. This CDR3 spans 13 amino acids. Trimming left V 3 bases short and J 6 bases short, with 9 bases between. Germline V lookup: CDR1 SEHNR, CDR2 FQNEAQ (reference sequence). The DNA of the CDR3 is TGTGCCAGCAGCTTCTCTGGCGCTCAGCCCCAGCATTTT. Translating gives CASSFSGAQPQHF.

This clonotype is labeled as medium-sized. This chain links TRBV6-5 with TRBJ1-1; no firm D call. V lost 2 bases and J lost 1, with 8 bases in between. This CDR3 region has 14 residues. Germline-derived CDR1 and CDR2 are MNHEY and SVGAGI. The DNA for the CDR3 is TGTGCCAGCAGTTACCGGCAGCCGAACACTGAAGCTTTCTTT. Protein product: CASSYRQPNTEAFF.

In regard to this clonotype: A junction end diverges from the germline sequence, so it may reflect a read error. The chain combines TRBV7-2 with TRBJ1-2; maybe TRBD1 (5 bases). This CDR3 region has 15 residues. In germline, CDR1 is SGHTA, CDR2 FQGNSA. CDR3 protein: CVSSLSSGQQYGYTF. As DNA, the CDR3 is TGTGTCAGCAGCTTAAGTTCGGGGCAGCAGTATGGCTACACCTTC.

The gene calls are TRBV12-3 or TRBV12-4 and TRBJ1-2; tentative D call: TRBD1 (6 bases). V was trimmed by 5 bases and J by 3 bases, leaving 16 bases between them. CDR3 size: 15 residues. In DNA, the CDR3 is TGTGCCAGCAGTGCGGGACACTTGCAGGACTATGGCTACACCTTC. Protein: CASSAGHLQDYGYTF.